This TCR beta chain is from a study of cytomegalovirus exposure and HLA in healthy donors. PCR primers comprised 60 Vbeta and 13 Jbeta primers. Repertoires were generated with immunoSEQ multiplex PCR, while TCRdb's copy carries only in-frame clones and drops some. The table records 30,000 to 40,000 clones, roughly 69% of them present only once. Worth noting for this clone: Its antigen is as yet unknown.

This CDR3 comprises 14 residues. J was trimmed by 5 bases and V by 2 bases; bases with no gene match: 4. CDR1 is MNHEY and CDR2 is SVGAGI in the germline V gene. General study results and limits: Links to common viral pathogens appeared, in a later analysis, for several of the most significant clusters.

Sequences were obtained from PBMCs. The clonotype originates from a man aged 25-45 years in good health and CMV-seronegative. V usage is TRBV6-5 and J usage is TRBJ2-3; 7 bases fit TRBD1. The CDR3 DNA follows: TGTGCCAGCAGTTACCGAACAGGGGAAGATACGCAGTATTTT. This sequence encodes CASSYRTGEDTQYF.